The present T cell receptor beta chain was sequenced within a study of neoadjuvant nivolumab and ipilimumab in lung cancer (dated by TCRdb to the early 2020s). For the study in its entirety: Nivolumab was given at 3 mg/kg intravenously on days 1, 15 and 29, and the combination arm added ipilimumab 1 mg/kg on day 1 only. A total of just under 45 patients with operable NSCLC were treated in the trial, with about 23 randomized to nivolumab monotherapy and about 21 randomized to nivolumab plus ipilimumab. The study compared TCR repertoires in pretherapy (baseline) peripheral blood with TCR repertoires in tumors resected at surgery after neoadjuvant immune checkpoint blockade. The major pathologic response (MPR) rate in the intention-to-treat population in each study arm was designated as the primary trial endpoint. Matched pretherapy and resected tumor pairs were analyzed for seven patients: four treated with nivolumab and three with nivolumab plus ipilimumab. The full study reports these points: No significant correlation was found between TCR clonality and pathologic tumor regression, and only one major-pathologic-response sample was available for the clonality analysis. TCR richness and clonality were greater in resected tumors than in tumor-adjacent uninvolved lung, and increases were seen in more dual-therapy-treated tumors. Richness in tumors resected after neoadjuvant therapy showed a positive correlation with pretherapy blood TCR richness (Spearman R of about 0.82). From pretherapy to surgery, tumor T-cell richness and clonality increased in three of three dual-therapy tumors but in only two of four nivolumab-treated tumors. A small number of samples was subjected to TCR sequencing.

The time point label on this specimen signifies: pretherapy, before neoadjuvant immune checkpoint inhibitors. The samples were taken from NEOSTAR, a phase 2 randomized trial in operable NSCLC that tested neoadjuvant nivolumab or nivolumab plus ipilimumab, followed by surgery. The method behind the library was the immunoSEQ multiplex PCR assay. The authors processed their data as follows. Repertoires were summarized in terms of richness and clonality, and significantly expanded and contracted clones between pre- and post-therapy samples were identified. This is the immuneACCESS table as TCRdb keeps it, with only in-frame sequences that have V and J called. A part of the clones is gone; compared with another copy, unresolved V genes explain less than half, and the rest is unexplained. The D gene and trimming were derived from the DNA, and the V and J assignments and clone size from that table. This sample comprises 40,000 to 60,000 clones, roughly 90% of them detected only once. The ten largest account for roughly 3.7% of the sample.

Remarks on this clone: Its antigen is still unknown. No much larger clone is present one base from it, and per-base qualities are unavailable.

CDR1 SGHTA and CDR2 FQGNSA are derived from the germline V gene. Inclusive of the bounding cysteine and phenylalanine, the CDR3 is 14 residues long. Only the CDR3 DNA is retained, 42 bases long and in frame from the first base. V and J lose 1 base and 1 base, and a span of 7 bases separates them. This sample comprised blood, obtained before neoadjuvant nivolumab, alone or with ipilimumab. The V gene is TRBV7-2 and the J gene is TRBJ2-5; no D gene call is confident. This TCR derives from an adult with non-small cell lung cancer. Some clones in this sample may be carry-over from other donors' samples. The CDR3 region reads CASSLGALQETQYF. DNA sequence: TGTGCCAGCAGCTTAGGGGCCCTCCAAGAGACCCAGTACTTC.